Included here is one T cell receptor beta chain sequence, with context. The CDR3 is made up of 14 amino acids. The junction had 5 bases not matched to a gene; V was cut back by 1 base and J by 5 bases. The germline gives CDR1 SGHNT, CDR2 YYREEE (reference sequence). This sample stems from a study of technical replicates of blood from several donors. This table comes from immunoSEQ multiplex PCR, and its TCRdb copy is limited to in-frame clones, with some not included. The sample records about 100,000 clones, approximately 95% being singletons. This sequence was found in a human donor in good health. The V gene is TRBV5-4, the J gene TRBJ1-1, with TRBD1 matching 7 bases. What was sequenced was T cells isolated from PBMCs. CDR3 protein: CASSLKGGETEAFF. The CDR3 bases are TGTGCCAGCAGCTTGAAAGGGGGCGAGACTGAAGCTTTCTTT. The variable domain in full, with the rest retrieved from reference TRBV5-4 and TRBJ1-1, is ETGVTQSPTHLIKTRGQQVTLRCSSQSGHNTVSWYQQALGQGPQFIFQYYREEENGRGNFPPRFSGLQFPNYSSELNVNALELDDSALYLCASSLKGGETEAFFGQGTRLTVV.